The rows below give T cell receptor beta chains drawn from one sample of a study of OX40 agonist ivuxolimab in advanced cancers. Assay: immunoSEQ multiplex PCR; the TCRdb copy retains only in-frame clones and omits some. The sample has roughly 44,000 clones, 65% to 85% seen once. Here the sequenced sample was CD4+ or CD8+ T cells sorted from blood, taken in a trial of the OX40 agonist ivuxolimab. The origin of the receptors is an adult with an advanced solid tumor such as melanoma, head and neck, liver or kidney cancer. CDR3s include the opening cysteine and the closing phenylalanine or tryptophan. A D gene is named only where the DNA matches it firmly. Clone size is given for some rows only: seen once, a few or many times, or a class if the clone is expanded.

d_gene,abundance,j_gene,v_gene,CDR3aa,CDR3nt
TRBD1,NA,TRBJ2-2,TRBV29-1,CSAAPQGANTGELFF,TGCAGCGCCGCGCCCCAGGGGGCCAACACCGGGGAGCTGTTTTTT
NA,NA,TRBJ2-3,TRBV7-6,CASSLGLAQTGTDTQYF,TGTGCCAGCAGCTTAGGTCTGGCACAGACTGGCACAGATACGCAGTATTTT
TRBD2,few,TRBJ2-5,TRBV19,CASNMGLAAQETQYF,TGTGCCAGTAATATGGGTCTAGCGGCACAAGAGACCCAGTACTTC
NA,many,TRBJ2-5,TRBV18,CASSPQGVETQYF,TGTGCCAGCTCACCACAGGGTGTGGAGACCCAGTACTTC
NA,few,TRBJ1-5,TRBV29-1,CSVESADSNQPQHF,TGCAGCGTTGAAAGCGCGGATAGCAATCAGCCCCAGCATTTT
NA,few,TRBJ2-7,TRBV28,CASSPLFTYVQYF,TGTGCCAGCAGTCCTCTGTTTACTTACGTGCAGTACTTC
NA,NA,TRBJ2-7,TRBV7-8,CASSLASAVTYEQYF,TGTGCCAGCAGCTTAGCGTCTGCGGTGACCTACGAGCAGTACTTC
NA,NA,TRBJ1-2,TRBV7-2,CASSLDPGDGYTF,TGTGCCAGCAGCTTAGATCCAGGGGACGGCTACACCTTC
NA,NA,TRBJ1-3,TRBV19,CARRTGNTIYF,TGTGCCCGGAGAACTGGAAACACCATATATTTT
NA,NA,TRBJ1-1,TRBV7-9,CASSLGSVGGRLNTEAFF,TGTGCCAGCAGCTTAGGGTCGGTAGGTGGACGATTGAACACTGAAGCTTTCTTT
NA,NA,TRBJ1-3,TRBV2,CASSEQVAVFSGNTIYF,TGTGCCAGCAGTGAACAGGTTGCCGTTTTCTCTGGAAACACCATATATTTT
NA,NA,TRBJ2-5,TRBV19,CASSTGLGETQYF,TGTGCCAGTAGTACAGGGTTGGGAGAGACCCAGTACTTC
NA,NA,TRBJ2-3,TRBV5-1,CASSLASRDGGTDTQYF,TGCGCCAGCAGCTTGGCCAGCAGGGATGGGGGCACAGATACGCAGTATTTT
NA,NA,TRBJ1-1,TRBV19,CASSILGRTEAFF,TGTGCCAGTAGTATTTTGGGGAGAACTGAAGCTTTCTTT
TRBD1,NA,TRBJ1-5,TRBV9,CASSVAGGSQPQHF,TGTGCCAGCAGCGTGGCAGGGGGCAGTCAGCCCCAGCATTTT
NA,NA,TRBJ2-7,TRBV6-6,CASISSTSYEQYF,TGTGCCAGCATCTCCTCCACTAGCTACGAGCAGTACTTC
NA,NA,TRBJ2-5,TRBV5-1,CASSFSETQYF,TGCGCCAGCAGCTTTTCTGAGACCCAGTACTTC
NA,NA,TRBJ2-7,TRBV16,CASSQSPYEQYF,TGTGCCAGCAGCCAATCACCCTACGAGCAGTACTTC
NA,NA,TRBJ2-1,TRBV6-5,CASNRLGGNEQFF,TGTGCCAGCAATAGATTAGGGGGCAATGAGCAGTTCTTC
TRBD1,NA,TRBJ2-7,TRBV5-1,CASSGTATNPPAEQYF,TGCGCCAGCAGCGGGACAGCCACCAACCCCCCCGCCGAGCAGTACTTC
NA,NA,TRBJ1-5,TRBV6-5,CASRGRQPNQPQHF,TGTGCCAGCAGGGGAAGACAGCCCAATCAGCCCCAGCATTTT